The 6 T cell receptor beta chains presented below share a single source sample, sequenced in a study of blood T cells in healthy people across ages. Combining a sample-barcoded 5' primer with a J-beta primer mix, a second PCR ran for roughly 6 to 11 cycles. One entry per CDR3 protein results from TCRdb running MiXCR on the 5' RACE reads. The table shows about 800,000 distinct CDR3 sequences, with approximately 25% occurring only once. These data also formed part of another study, on T cells of mothers and their children.

The sequenced material came from blood. These receptors all come from a boy younger than 18 in good health.

This clonotype was seen ten or more times. The chain is built from TRBV7-9 and TRBJ1-2, with D maybe TRBD1 (6 bases). The CDR3 runs to 16 residues. V was pared by 5 bases and J by 0 bases, with 16 bases between. Germline V gene data show CDR1 as SEHNR and CDR2 as FQNEAQ (reference sequence). In nucleotides, the CDR3 is TGTGCCAGCAGCCCCCGAGGGGGGGCCGCTAACTATGGCTACACCTTC. Translating it yields CASSPRGGAANYGYTF.

The chain is built from TRBV20-1 and TRBJ2-3; TRBD1 is a possible D gene (5 bases). V was trimmed by 3 bases and J by 0 bases, leaving 19 bases between them. Looked up from germline, CDR1 is DFQATT and CDR2 is SNEGSKA (reference sequence). The CDR3 has 17 residues. CDR3 sequence: CSASRGRSSTSTDTQYF. In DNA form, the CDR3 reads TGCAGTGCTAGTAGGGGCAGATCAAGTACTAGCACAGATACGCAGTATTTT.

This clonotype was detected a few times. J is TRBJ1-1 and V is TRBV18; 8 nucleotides agree with TRBD1. The length of the CDR3 is 15 residues. CDR1 and CDR2 from the germline V gene are KGHSH and LQKENI. V lost 3 bases to trimming and J lost 1 base; unmatched junction nucleotides: 4. The CDR3 sequence is CASSPTTGENTEAFF. The CDR3 DNA sequence: TGTGCCAGCTCACCCACGACAGGGGAGAACACTGAAGCTTTCTTT. The full variable domain, with the rest looked up from reference TRBV18 and TRBJ1-1, is NAGVMQNPRHLVRRRGQEARLRCSPMKGHSHVYWYRQLPEEGLKFMVYLQKENIIDESGMPKERFSAEFPKEGPSILRIQQVVRGDSAAYFCASSPTTGENTEAFFGQGTRLTVV.

This chain connects TRBV4-3 to TRBJ2-7; TRBD2 matches at 7 bases. This CDR3 region has 14 residues. The germline V gene has CDR1 LGHNA and CDR2 YSLEER. With 1 base clipped from V and 3 bases from J, the junction kept 3 bases outside the gene matches. CDR3 nucleotides: TGCGCCAGCAGCCAAGTGGGAGGGGACTACGAGCAGTACTTC. Translated, it gives CASSQVGGDYEQYF.

Only a few counts were recorded for this clonotype. This sequence joins TRBV7-9 and TRBJ2-3; 9 nucleotides match TRBD2. Germline CDR1 SEHNR, CDR2 FQNEAQ (reference sequence). The CDR3 runs 15 residues. V lost 1 base to trimming and J lost 9 bases; unmatched junction nucleotides: 8. CDR3 sequence (DNA): TGTGCCAGCAGCTTAGTTGGTAGCGGGGGCCGCACGCAGTATTTT. Translating it yields CASSLVGSGGRTQYF.

The chain employs TRBV28 and TRBJ2-4; perhaps TRBD2 as D (5 bases). Germline V gives CDR1 MDHEN, CDR2 SYDVKM. The CDR3 contains 16 residues. With 4 bases removed from V and 2 bases from J, the gap between germline ends came to 15 bases. CDR3 protein: CASSSGVWGTKNIQYF. CDR3 coding DNA: TGTGCCAGCAGTTCCGGGGTGTGGGGAACCAAAAACATTCAGTACTTC. The complete variable domain, with remaining parts taken from reference TRBV28 and TRBJ2-4, reads DVKVTQSSRYLVKRTGEKVFLECVQDMDHENMFWYRQDPGLGLRLIYFSYDVKMKEKGDIPEGYSVSREKKERFSLILESASTNQTSMYLCASSSGVWGTKNIQYFGAGTRLSVL.